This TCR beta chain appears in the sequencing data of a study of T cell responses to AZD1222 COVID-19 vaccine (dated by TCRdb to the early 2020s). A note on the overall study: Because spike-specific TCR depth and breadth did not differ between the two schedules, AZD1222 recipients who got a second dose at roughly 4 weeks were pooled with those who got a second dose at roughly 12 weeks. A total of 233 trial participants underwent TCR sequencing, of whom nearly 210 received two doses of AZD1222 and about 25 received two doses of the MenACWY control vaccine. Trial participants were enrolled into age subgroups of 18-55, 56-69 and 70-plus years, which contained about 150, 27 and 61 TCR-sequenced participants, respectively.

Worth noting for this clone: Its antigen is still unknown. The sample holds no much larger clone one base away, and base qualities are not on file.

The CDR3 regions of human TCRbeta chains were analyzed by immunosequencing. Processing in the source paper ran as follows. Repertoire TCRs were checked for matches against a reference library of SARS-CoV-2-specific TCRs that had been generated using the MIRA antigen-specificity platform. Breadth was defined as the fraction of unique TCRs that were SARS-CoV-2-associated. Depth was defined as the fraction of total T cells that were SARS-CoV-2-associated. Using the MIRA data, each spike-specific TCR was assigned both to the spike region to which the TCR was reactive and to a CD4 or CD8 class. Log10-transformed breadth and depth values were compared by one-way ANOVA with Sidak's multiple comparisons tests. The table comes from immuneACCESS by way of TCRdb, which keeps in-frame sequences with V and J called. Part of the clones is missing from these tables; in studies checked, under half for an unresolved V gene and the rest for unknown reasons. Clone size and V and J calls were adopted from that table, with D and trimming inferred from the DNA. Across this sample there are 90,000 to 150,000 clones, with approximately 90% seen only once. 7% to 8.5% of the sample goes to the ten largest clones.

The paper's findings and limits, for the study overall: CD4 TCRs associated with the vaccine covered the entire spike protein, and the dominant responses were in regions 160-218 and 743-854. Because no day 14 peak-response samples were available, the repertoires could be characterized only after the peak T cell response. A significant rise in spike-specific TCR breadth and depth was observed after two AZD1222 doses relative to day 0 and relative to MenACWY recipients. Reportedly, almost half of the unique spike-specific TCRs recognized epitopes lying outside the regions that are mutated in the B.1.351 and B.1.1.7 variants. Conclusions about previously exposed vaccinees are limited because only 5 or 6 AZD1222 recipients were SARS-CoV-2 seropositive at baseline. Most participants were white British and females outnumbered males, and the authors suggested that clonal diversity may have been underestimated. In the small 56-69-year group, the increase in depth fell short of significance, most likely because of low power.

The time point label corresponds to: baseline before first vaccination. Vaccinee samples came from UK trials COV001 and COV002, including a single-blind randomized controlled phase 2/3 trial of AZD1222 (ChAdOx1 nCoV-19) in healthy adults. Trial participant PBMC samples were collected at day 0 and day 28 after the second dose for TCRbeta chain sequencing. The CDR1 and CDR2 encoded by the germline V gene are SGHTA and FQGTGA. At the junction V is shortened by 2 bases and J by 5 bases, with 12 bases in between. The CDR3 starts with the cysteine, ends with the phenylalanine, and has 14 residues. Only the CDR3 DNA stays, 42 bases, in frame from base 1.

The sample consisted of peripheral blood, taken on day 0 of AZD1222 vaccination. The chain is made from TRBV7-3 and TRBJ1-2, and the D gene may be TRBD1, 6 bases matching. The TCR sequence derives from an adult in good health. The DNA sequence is TGTGCCAGCAGCTTAGACAGGAACGCATATGGCTACACCTTC. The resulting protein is CASSLDRNAYGYTF.